Listed below are T cell receptor beta chains from one sample, sequenced in a study of T-cell reconstitution after alpha-beta-depleted transplantation in children. A single record per CDR3 protein comes from TCRdb applying MiXCR to the PCR reads. Among about 350,000 distinct CDR3 sequences, around 15% were seen once, and the ten largest hold around 43%. The sample here was PBMCs, mostly from graft donor cells, taken 360 days after TCRalphabeta/CD19-depleted stem cell transplant. Receptors originate from a male patient aged 2 to 10 who had a stem cell transplant for acute lymphoblastic leukemia, so the T cells may come from the graft donor. The CDR3 runs from the conserved cysteine through the conserved F or W. D genes are given only for firm matches. Part of the rows lack a size; the others show once, few, many or a class for expanded clones.

length	D	V	J	size	DNA	CDR3
16	.	TRBV27	TRBJ2-2	few	TGTGCCAGCAGTCCAAGGCGGGCCGAGAACACCGGGGAGCTGTTTTTT	CASSPRRAENTGELFF
15	.	TRBV5-6	TRBJ2-2	.	TGTGCCAGCAGCTTGGGTTCCCCCACGGTGAGGGAGCTGTTTTTT	CASSLGSPTVRELFF
13	.	TRBV30	TRBJ2-1	few	TGTGCCTGGGAAGGGAGCTCCTACAATGAGCAGTTCTTC	CAWEGSSYNEQFF
16	TRBD2	TRBV10-3	TRBJ2-7	.	TGTGCCATCACTGAGCCAGCGGGAGGAGGGATCCACGAGCAGTACTTC	CAITEPAGGGIHEQYF
15	.	TRBV7-2	TRBJ2-7	.	TGTGCCAGCAGCTTACAGGCCGGTTCTACCGGGGAGCAGTACTTC	CASSLQAGSTGEQYF
11	.	TRBV2	TRBJ2-1	.	TGTGCCAGCAGGTTGGACAATGAGCAGTTCTTC	CASRLDNEQFF
13	.	TRBV7-9	TRBJ2-7	.	TGTGCCAGCACCCAGCGAGGGCGGGGCGAGCAGTACTTC	CASTQRGRGEQYF
14	TRBD1	TRBV4-3	TRBJ2-7	.	TGCGCCAGCAGCCAAGGGGACAGGGTAAGCGAGCAGTACTTC	CASSQGDRVSEQYF
15	.	TRBV2	TRBJ2-7	few	TGTGCCAGCAGTGTCCAGGGTTCCGACTCCTACGAGCAGTACTTC	CASSVQGSDSYEQYF
15	TRBD1	TRBV28	TRBJ2-7	.	TGTGCCAGCAGTGGAAGACAGGGCCCCTCCTACGAGCAGTACTTC	CASSGRQGPSYEQYF
12	.	TRBV9	TRBJ2-7	many	TGTGCCAGCAGCGTAAACCAAGGGGAGCAGTACTTC	CASSVNQGEQYF
15	TRBD2	TRBV7-9	TRBJ2-3	many	TGTGCCAGCAGCTGGCCGGGACTAGCCAAAGATACGCAGTATTTT	CASSWPGLAKDTQYF
15	.	TRBV2	TRBJ2-7	.	TGTGCCAGCAGTCGTTCCCAGGTGCAAGCCTACGAGCAGTACTTC	CASSRSQVQAYEQYF
15	TRBD2	TRBV27	TRBJ2-1	few	TGTGCCAGCAGAAGACTAGCGGGGTCTGGACATGAGCAGTTCTTC	CASRRLAGSGHEQFF
17	TRBD2	TRBV4-2	TRBJ2-1	few	TGTGCCAGCAGCCAAGAGCCCCTAGCGGTTTCCTACAATGAGCAGTTCTTC	CASSQEPLAVSYNEQFF
13	.	TRBV5-1	TRBJ2-7	many	TGCGCCAGCAGCCCGGTAGGGTCCTACGAGCAGTACTTC	CASSPVGSYEQYF
14	.	TRBV6-2/TRBV6-3	TRBJ2-7	many	TGTGCCAGCAGTTACGGGCCCCTCCTCTACGAGCAGTACTTC	CASSYGPLLYEQYF
10	.	TRBV2	TRBJ2-1	.	TGTGCCAGCAGTGATGGTGAGCAGTTCTTC	CASSDGEQFF
12	.	TRBV12-3/TRBV12-4	TRBJ2-3	few	TGTGCCAGCACCGAAGTTCGGGATACGCAGTATTTT	CASTEVRDTQYF
13	.	TRBV6-1	TRBJ1-5	few	TGTGCCAGCAGGCTGTATAGCAATCAGCCCCAGCATTTT	CASRLYSNQPQHF
19	.	TRBV4-1	TRBJ2-6	.	TGCGCCAGCAGCCGCACAGGGATGCACCCTCTCTCTGGGGCCAACGTCCTGACTTTC	CASSRTGMHPLSGANVLTF
18	TRBD1	TRBV11-2	TRBJ2-1	few	TGTGCCAGCAGCTTAAACCCCACAGTACAGGGGGGAGAGGGTGAGCAGTTCTTC	CASSLNPTVQGGEGEQFF
17	.	TRBV5-1	TRBJ1-2	many	TGCGCCAGCAGCTTGGCCTTCATGACGGCCCCGGAGTATGGCTACACCTTC	CASSLAFMTAPEYGYTF
11	.	TRBV15	TRBJ2-5	.	TGTGCCACCAGATTATGGGAGACCCAGTACTTC	CATRLWETQYF
14	.	TRBV7-9	TRBJ2-7	.	TGTGCCAGCAGCGGAACAGGGTTTTCCTACGAGCAGTACTTC	CASSGTGFSYEQYF
19	TRBD2	TRBV6-1	TRBJ2-1	few	TGTGCCAGCACCGCCTCGGGACTAGCGGGGTACAGCTCCTACAATGAGCAGTTCTTC	CASTASGLAGYSSYNEQFF
14	.	TRBV5-1	TRBJ1-1	.	TGCGCCAGCAACTTGCTAGGGTCGAACACTGAAGCTTTCTTT	CASNLLGSNTEAFF
19	.	TRBV11-1	TRBJ2-1	few	TGTGCCAGCAGCTTAGGTTGGCCCGTACAGGGTATCCCACACAATGAGCAGTTCTTC	CASSLGWPVQGIPHNEQFF
17	TRBD2	TRBV5-1	TRBJ2-1	few	TGCGCCAGCAGCTTGAGACTAGCGGGAGGGCCGGGGAATGAGCAGTTCTTC	CASSLRLAGGPGNEQFF
13	TRBD1	TRBV25-1	TRBJ2-4	.	TGTGCCAGCAGTGAAACCGGGACAGCCCTTCAGTACTTC	CASSETGTALQYF
15	TRBD2	TRBV15	TRBJ2-5	.	TGTGCCACCAGCAGAGGCGGGAGGCTCCAAGAGACCCAGTACTTC	CATSRGGRLQETQYF
18	TRBD2	TRBV28	TRBJ2-3	few	TGTGCCAGCAGTTTGAGGTTTTGGGCTAGCGGGAAGGAAGATACGCAGTATTTT	CASSLRFWASGKEDTQYF
17	TRBD2	TRBV4-3	TRBJ2-1	.	TGCGCCAGCAGCCAAGTAGCGGGGATTGGTGGCAATGCTGAGCAGTTCTTC	CASSQVAGIGGNAEQFF
11	.	TRBV24-1	TRBJ2-3	few	TGTGCCACCAAGGGGACAGATACGCAGTATTTT	CATKGTDTQYF
17	TRBD2	TRBV4-1	TRBJ2-1	.	TGCGCCAGCAGCCAAGATGCGGCTAGCGGGGACCCCCGGGAGCAGTTCTTC	CASSQDAASGDPREQFF
17	TRBD2	TRBV7-9	TRBJ2-7	many	TGTGCCAGCAGCTTAAACAGCCTAGCGGGAGTGTACTACGAGCAGTACTTC	CASSLNSLAGVYYEQYF
16	.	TRBV20-1	TRBJ2-2	many	TGCAGTGCGTCCCTATCCGGACAGGAGGGCACCGGGGAGCTGTTTTTT	CSASLSGQEGTGELFF